The 9 T cell receptor beta chains presented below share a single source sample, sequenced in a study of blood T cell repertoires in COVID-19 (dated by TCRdb to the early 2020s). The method behind the library was the immunoSEQ multiplex PCR assay. TCRdb obtained this table from immuneACCESS and retained in-frame rearrangements with V and J assigned. These tables miss some clones; where compared with another copy, unresolved V genes account for less than half of the shortfall, and the remainder is unexplained. The sample contains tens of thousands of clones, around 80% of them found a single time. The ten largest clones take up 1% to 1.5% of the sample. The sample taken for sequencing was peripheral blood. The source is a woman of 80 years or more with acute or convalescent COVID-19.

The CDR3 nucleotides read TGCGCCAGCAGCGTCACAGGGGGGAGCACTGAAGCTTTCTTT. It encodes CASSVTGGSTEAFF. The rearrangement joins TRBV5-1 to TRBJ1-1, with 8 bases matching TRBD1. V lost 4 bases and J lost 4; bases outside the gene matches: 6. Germline CDR1 SGHRS, CDR2 YFSETQ. The length of the CDR3 is 14 residues.

The rearrangement links TRBV11-1 to TRBJ2-5; D may be TRBD1 (5 bases). Germline lookup yields CDR1 SGHAT and CDR2 FQDESV (reference sequence). There are 16 residues in the CDR3. With 5 bases removed from V and 6 bases from J, the gap between germline ends came to 22 bases. This CDR3 is CASSPTGDSARKTQYF. The CDR3 region has the DNA TGTGCCAGCAGCCCAACGGGTGACAGTGCTCGGAAGACCCAGTACTTC.

The chain has TRBV5-1 and TRBJ1-1; unclear D gene. V was trimmed by 0 bases and J by 3 bases, leaving 6 bases between them. CDR1 is SGHRS and CDR2 is YFSETQ in the germline V gene. There are 13 residues in the CDR3. Here the CDR3 DNA reads TGCGCCAGCAGCTTGGGACAATACACTGAAGCTTTCTTT. It translates to CASSLGQYTEAFF.

The chain has TRBV2 and TRBJ2-1, with 8 bases identical to TRBD1. The CDR3 spans 11 residues. With V trimmed by 6 bases and J by 8 bases, 0 bases remained unmatched. The germline CDR1 and CDR2 sequences are SNHLY and FYNNEI. CDR3 in amino acids: CASRQGDEQFF. CDR3 DNA: TGTGCCAGCAGACAGGGGGATGAGCAGTTCTTC.

This chain connects TRBV4-2 to TRBJ2-3; the match to TRBD2 covers 14 bases. The CDR3 covers 16 residues. V was clipped by 4 bases and J by 1 base; unmatched bases: 1. Germline values: CDR1 LGHNA, CDR2 YNFKEQ. CDR3 loop: CASSLGLAGGTDTQYF. The CDR3 nucleotides read TGTGCCAGCAGCCTGGGACTAGCGGGAGGCACAGATACGCAGTATTTT.

The V call is TRBV4-1, the J call TRBJ2-1, with TRBD2 identical over 12 bases. There are 17 residues in the CDR3. V lost 4 bases, J lost 10 bases, and 14 bases stayed unmatched. Germline CDR1 is MGHRA and CDR2 is YSYEKL. The CDR3 DNA is TGCGCCAGCAGCCCAGGCCTGGCTAGCGGGGGGGCCGAAGAGCAGTTCTTC. Protein product: CASSPGLASGGAEEQFF.

The chain couples TRBV3-1 (or the pseudogene TRBV3-2) to TRBJ2-7; D is perhaps TRBD1 (6 bases). Looked up from germline, CDR1 is LGHDT and CDR2 is YNNKEL (reference sequence). Trimming took off 5 bases at V and 6 bases at J, with 14 bases between the two ends. The CDR3 spans 13 residues. The CDR3 sequence: CASSSSQGSEQYF. The DNA for the CDR3 is TGTGCCAGCAGCTCATCACAGGGTTCCGAGCAGTACTTC.

This clone was found a few times. V usage is TRBV6-5 and J usage is TRBJ1-5; perhaps TRBD1 as D (6 bases). The CDR3 sequence is 14 residues long. CDR1 MNHEY and CDR2 SVGAGI come from the germline V gene. The V gene lost 7 bases and the J gene lost 4 bases, with 14 bases spanning the gap. The CDR3 DNA reads TGTGCCAGCATCACGACAGGTATAAATCAGCCCCAGCATTTT. As protein: CASITTGINQPQHF.

In this sample, this clone turned up once. The chain joins TRBV20-1 to TRBJ1-5; a possible D gene is TRBD1 (6 bases). The CDR3 covers 16 residues. The germline V gene has CDR1 DFQATT and CDR2 SNEGSKA (reference sequence). V gave up 3 bases and J gave up 2 bases, with 17 bases separating them. The CDR3 protein is CSASRGGAGGNQPQHF. Here the CDR3 DNA reads TGCAGTGCTAGTCGTGGGGGCGCTGGGGGCAATCAGCCCCAGCATTTT.